This T cell receptor (beta chain) was sequenced during a study of CD8+CD57+ T cells in acquired aplastic anemia. Study overall: DNA from sorted CD4+ and CD8+ cells averaged around 3 ug.

CDR3 length: 15 residues. Per the germline V gene, CDR1 is SGHAT and CDR2 is FQDESV (reference sequence). V gave up 3 bases and J gave up 6 bases; unmatched junction bases: 8. Overall study findings and caveats: In common between the patients and the controls were nearly 30 CD8+ CDR3 sequences.

This clonotype was detected only once. Its antigen is undetermined. TCR beta VDJ and CDR3 profiling used genomic DNA as template. Each CDR3 protein gets one entry after TCRdb re-called the reads with MiXCR. The sample consists of some 150,000 distinct CDR3 sequences, less than 45% of them appearing once. The clonotype was recovered from a human donor in good health, serving as a control. The sample was sorted CD4+, CD8+, or CD8+CD57+ T cells (not recorded which) from PBMCs. The chain joins TRBV11-1 to TRBJ2-3, with 8 bases aligning to TRBD1. As DNA, the CDR3 is TGTGCCAGCAGCTTGTTTCAGGGGGCTGTCGATACGCAGTATTTT. It codes for CASSLFQGAVDTQYF.